This TCR beta chain was identified during a study of brain T cells in children with intractable seizures. Time point indicated: blood from clinic visit 5 months post-surgery; TSC patient then seizure free. Sequencing was limited to surgery cases with top T cell transcript signatures in brain tissue. Generated by immunoSEQ multiplex PCR, the TCRdb table keeps only in-frame clones and is missing some. The table shows 340,000 or so clones, with over 90% occurring only once. Per the germline V gene, CDR1 is WNHNN and CDR2 is SYGVQD (reference sequence). V shed 3 bases, J shed 3 bases, and the junction held 1 base outside the gene matches. The CDR3 is 15 residues long.

This sequence joins TRBV10-1 and TRBJ2-7; 14 nucleotides agree with TRBD2. The sample here was peripheral blood, taken more than 4 months after surgery. This receptor was identified in a boy in the first two years of life with tuberous sclerosis and intractable seizures. The CDR3 loop is CASSEGTSGGYEQYF. For the CDR3, the DNA is TGCGCCAGCAGTGAAGGGACTAGCGGGGGCTACGAGCAGTACTTC.